This entry is about one T cell receptor beta chain. There are 14 residues in the CDR3. The V end lost 6 bases, the J end lost 1 base, and 11 bases lay between the germline ends. Germline V gives CDR1 MNHEY, CDR2 SVGAGI. The source of the sample is a study of blood T cell repertoires in COVID-19. Study-wide context: Specimens from acute and convalescent COVID-19 originated in the United States, Italy and Spain. PBMCs, B-cell-depleted T cells, or T cells provided the cDNA or gDNA that made up the material.

In the source study's methods: Estimation of nucleated cell counts relied on the amplification of reference gene primers. Measured with immunoSEQ multiplex PCR; TCRdb has only the in-frame clones, and not every one. The D gene and trimming were derived from the DNA, and the V and J assignments and clone size from that table. Of 200,000 to 250,000 clones listed, roughly 86% are singletons. The rearrangement uses TRBV6-5 and TRBJ2-3, with D unclear. Material for sequencing was peripheral blood. The TCR comes from a woman aged 70 to 79 with active or convalescent COVID-19. The CDR3 sequence is CASRPSSGTDTQYF. The CDR3 nucleotides are TGTGCCAGCAGACCGTCCTCGGGCACAGATACGCAGTATTTT.